Each of the 23 T cell receptor beta chains below was sequenced from the same sample in a study of spatial heterogeneity in lung cancer. The time point denotes: sample taken at primary tumor resection. Unsorted whole RNA from tumor, nontumor lung or frozen PBMC underwent sequencing. TCRdb reprocessed the 5' RACE reads via MiXCR and lists one record per CDR3 protein. The sample shows 50,000 to 65,000 distinct CDR3 sequences, roughly 7% of them seen only once. Sequenced here: PBMCs, sampled at surgery. Source of these receptors: a female donor with early-stage non-small cell lung cancer.

The V call is TRBV6-2 or TRBV6-3, the J call TRBJ2-5, with 7 bases fitting TRBD1. Germline V gives CDR1 MNHEY, CDR2 SVGEGT. The CDR3 is made up of 15 amino acids. V shed 4 bases and J 2 bases; nucleotides not matched to a gene: 7. In nucleotides, the CDR3 is TGTGCCAGCAGTTCCCCGGGACAGCCACAAGAGACCCAGTACTTC. Its protein is CASSSPGQPQETQYF.

This clonotype occurred many times. This chain connects TRBV2 to TRBJ1-5; TRBD1 aligns across 8 bases. The germline V gene encodes CDR1 SNHLY and CDR2 FYNNEI. V shed 7 bases, J shed 7 bases, and the junction held 9 bases outside the gene matches. The CDR3 is 14 amino acids. The CDR3 reads CASTGQGQRQPQHF. The CDR3 nucleotides read TGTGCCAGCACCGGACAGGGCCAAAGACAGCCCCAGCATTTT.

This clonotype appeared many times. The rearrangement uses TRBV15 and TRBJ2-5, with a possible D match to TRBD2 (5 bases). V lost 3 bases and J lost 5, with 16 bases in between. Germline V gene sequence: CDR1 LNHNV, CDR2 YYDKDF (reference sequence). The CDR3 is 15 amino acids. This chain's CDR3 is CATSRQLAVIETQYF. The CDR3 DNA follows: TGTGCCACCAGCAGGCAGCTAGCTGTGATCGAGACCCAGTACTTC.

This clonotype was seen a few times. The V call is TRBV24-1, the J call TRBJ2-1; D is unclear. The CDR3 totals 13 residues. From germline, CDR1 is KGHDR and CDR2 SFDVKD. The V gene lost 4 bases and the J gene lost 5 bases, with 8 bases spanning the gap. The CDR3 sequence is CATSDPPNNEQFF. For the CDR3, the DNA is TGTGCCACCAGTGACCCGCCGAACAATGAGCAGTTCTTC.

DNA for the CDR3: TGTGCCAGCAGCTTAACCGGGACAGTAAACTCTGGAAACACCATATATTTT. The encoded protein is CASSLTGTVNSGNTIYF. The chain is built from TRBV5-5 and TRBJ1-3; 7 bases match TRBD1. The CDR3 consists of 17 residues. Looked up from germline, CDR1 is SGHKS and CDR2 is YYEKEE (reference sequence). J was trimmed by 0 bases and V by 2 bases; bases with no gene match: 8.

This clonotype was counted at least ten times. The genes are TRBV6-1 and TRBJ2-1; 9 bases match TRBD1. Trimming at V came to 8 bases and at J to 7 bases, leaving 9 bases not matched to a gene. The germline V gene has CDR1 MNHNS and CDR2 SASEGT. The CDR3 consists of 14 residues. The CDR3 nucleotides are TGTGCCAGCGGGGGTGGGACAGGGACGAATGAGCAGTTCTTC. Translated: CASGGGTGTNEQFF.

The chain joins TRBV7-9 to TRBJ1-1, with D hard to call. Per the germline V gene, CDR1 is SEHNR and CDR2 is FQNEAQ (reference sequence). Trimming stripped 3 bases from V and 1 base from J, with 21 bases between. The CDR3 loop spans 18 amino acids. The CDR3 nucleotides read TGTGCCAGCAGCTTGGTGGTTTACATGGGCAGCAAGAACACTGAAGCTTTCTTT. Protein sequence: CASSLVVYMGSKNTEAFF.

This clonotype occurred many times. DNA of the CDR3: TGTGCCAGCAGTGAAAGCGGACGGCAAGAGACCCAGTACTTC. Protein product: CASSESGRQETQYF. V gene TRBV6-1 combines with J gene TRBJ2-5; tentative D call: TRBD2 (5 bases). CDR1 is MNHNS and CDR2 is SASEGT in the germline V gene. This CDR3 contains 14 residues. V was clipped by 2 bases and J by 2 bases, with 9 bases between them.

This clonotype was counted many times. This sequence joins TRBV7-2 and TRBJ1-3, with D unclear. This CDR3 comprises 14 residues. V lost 4 bases and J lost 0, with 7 bases in between. Germline V gives CDR1 SGHTA, CDR2 FQGNSA. The CDR3 spells CASSYTLSGNTIYF. The CDR3 DNA reads as TGTGCCAGCAGCTACACACTCTCTGGAAACACCATATATTTT.

This clonotype has ten or more counts. The V and J genes are TRBV3-1 and TRBJ1-1, with TRBD1 as a possible D gene (6 bases). V lost 0 bases to trimming and J lost 10 bases, with 12 bases between them. From germline, CDR1 is LGHDT and CDR2 YNNKEL (reference sequence). This CDR3 has 13 amino acids. CDR3 sequence (DNA): TGTGCCAGCAGCCAAGAGGGGGGCCGAGGAGCTTTCTTT. Its translation: CASSQEGGRGAFF.

This clonotype was seen more than once but under ten times. The rearrangement uses TRBV5-1 and TRBJ2-3, with a weak D call TRBD2 (5 bases). The CDR3 sequence is 14 residues long. Trimming pared 10 bases from V and 6 bases from J, leaving 21 bases between. Germline-derived CDR1 and CDR2 are SGHRS and YFSETQ. CDR3 loop: CAGLFFGVTDTQYF. The CDR3, as DNA: TGCGCCGGACTTTTTTTTGGCGTTACGGATACGCAGTATTTT.

The sample holds many counts of this clonotype. V and J are TRBV7-2 and TRBJ2-1; a possible D gene is TRBD2 (5 bases). V lost 5 bases and J 7 bases, leaving 6 bases between the germline ends. From germline, CDR1 is SGHTA and CDR2 FQGNSA. This CDR3 contains 11 residues. Written as DNA, the CDR3 is TGTGCCAGCAGCCGGGGAAATGAGCAGTTCTTC. Encoded protein: CASSRGNEQFF.

In its sample, this clonotype was seen many times. The rearrangement links TRBV4-2 to TRBJ2-2; a weak D match, TRBD2 (5 bases). Germline V gene data show CDR1 as LGHNA and CDR2 as YNFKEQ. The V and J ends lost 1 base and 1 base respectively, with 10 bases between them. The length of the CDR3 is 16 residues. CDR3 in DNA: TGTGCCAGCAGCCAAGGTCTGGCGGGGAACACCGGGGAGCTGTTTTTT. Encoded protein: CASSQGLAGNTGELFF.

This clonotype appeared many times. The gene calls are TRBV28 and TRBJ1-1, with no clear D. The V end was cut by 6 bases, the J end by 7 bases, with 12 bases between. Germline V gene sequence: CDR1 MDHEN, CDR2 SYDVKM. The CDR3 totals 12 residues. CDR3: CASSLNFLEAFF. CDR3 nucleotide sequence: TGTGCCAGCAGCCTCAACTTTCTTGAAGCTTTCTTT.

This clonotype was recorded many times. The rearrangement joins TRBV7-2 to TRBJ1-6, with D tentatively TRBD1 (5 bases). The ends were cut back, 2 bases at V and 7 bases at J, with 15 bases in the middle. There are 16 residues in the CDR3. The germline V gene has CDR1 SGHTA and CDR2 FQGNSA. CDR3 sequence reads: CASSLNGGTNNSPLHF. CDR3 in DNA: TGTGCCAGCAGCTTAAATGGGGGTACGAACAATTCACCCCTCCACTTT.

This rearrangement joins TRBV6-6 to TRBJ2-7, with D possibly matching TRBD1 (6 bases). Trimming shortened V by 2 bases and J by 4 bases, and 12 bases separated the two germline ends. Germline lookup yields CDR1 MNHNY and CDR2 SVGAGI (reference sequence). The CDR3 covers 14 residues. The CDR3 here is CASSYERGGYEQYF. CDR3 in DNA: TGTGCCAGCAGTTACGAGAGAGGGGGATACGAGCAGTACTTC.

J is TRBJ2-3 and V is TRBV20-1, with unresolved D. The CDR3 has 12 residues. Trimming removed 0 bases at V and 5 bases at J, with 6 bases between. Germline CDR1 is DFQATT and CDR2 is SNEGSKA (reference sequence). The CDR3 nucleotides read TGCAGTGCTAGAGACCCAGGAGATACGCAGTATTTT. Translated, it gives CSARDPGDTQYF.

This clonotype was detected ten times or more. The V gene is TRBV3-1, the J gene TRBJ2-4, with a possible D match to TRBD1 (5 bases). The CDR3 totals 18 residues. Germline CDR1 is LGHDT and CDR2 is YNNKEL (reference sequence). V gave up 2 bases and J gave up 1 base, with 18 bases separating them. CDR3 amino acids: CASSQRVETGPAKNIQYF. CDR3 sequence (DNA): TGTGCCAGCAGCCAAAGGGTAGAAACAGGACCTGCCAAAAACATTCAGTACTTC.

The chain couples TRBV28 to TRBJ1-4, with D possibly TRBD1 on 6 matching bases. Deletions cut 2 bases from V and 7 bases from J, with 17 bases between. Germline-derived CDR1 and CDR2 are MDHEN and SYDVKM. This CDR3 spans 16 amino acids. For the CDR3, the DNA is TGTGCCAGCAGTTTACTATCGACAGGTGTGGGTGAAAAACTGTTTTTT. Its protein is CASSLLSTGVGEKLFF.

This clonotype was picked up many times. This chain joins TRBV4-1 and TRBJ2-3; 12 positions agree with TRBD2. Germline V CDR1 and CDR2: MGHRA, YSYEKL. The trim removed 1 base at V and 4 bases at J, leaving 6 bases unmatched. CDR3 length equals 17 residues. Written as DNA, the CDR3 is TGCGCCAGCAGCCAAGTCCTGACTAGCGGGGGCCCAGATACGCAGTATTTT. Protein: CASSQVLTSGGPDTQYF.

In its sample, this clonotype was seen many times. V usage is TRBV30 and J usage is TRBJ1-1; 7 positions match TRBD1. The J segment lost 8 bases and the V segment lost 1 base, leaving 4 bases of the junction unmatched. Germline V gene sequence: CDR1 GTSNPN, CDR2 SVGIG (reference sequence). The CDR3 runs to 12 residues. CDR3 amino acids: CAWSDYRGEAFF. The DNA of the CDR3 is TGTGCCTGGAGTGATTACAGGGGAGAAGCTTTCTTT.

At least ten counts were recorded for this clonotype. This chain links TRBV20-1 with TRBJ1-6; D gene ambiguous. Per germline, CDR1 DFQATT and CDR2 SNEGSKA (reference sequence). Trimming cost V 6 bases and J 2 bases, with 14 bases left between them. The CDR3 runs 15 residues. CDR3 DNA: TGCAGTGCCCCCCCTTCGAGAGCCTATAATTCACCCCTCCACTTT. It codes for CSAPPSRAYNSPLHF.

This clonotype was seen more than once but under ten times. This sequence joins TRBV3-1 and TRBJ1-6, with 9 bases identical to TRBD1. The CDR3 is 19 amino acids. Per the germline V gene, CDR1 is LGHDT and CDR2 is YNNKEL (reference sequence). Unmatched junction bases numbered 11, after V lost 2 bases and J lost 3 bases. The CDR3 DNA reads TGTGCCAGCAGCCAATGGGGACAGGGAAACGGAGTCTATAATTCACCCCTCCACTTT. Protein: CASSQWGQGNGVYNSPLHF.